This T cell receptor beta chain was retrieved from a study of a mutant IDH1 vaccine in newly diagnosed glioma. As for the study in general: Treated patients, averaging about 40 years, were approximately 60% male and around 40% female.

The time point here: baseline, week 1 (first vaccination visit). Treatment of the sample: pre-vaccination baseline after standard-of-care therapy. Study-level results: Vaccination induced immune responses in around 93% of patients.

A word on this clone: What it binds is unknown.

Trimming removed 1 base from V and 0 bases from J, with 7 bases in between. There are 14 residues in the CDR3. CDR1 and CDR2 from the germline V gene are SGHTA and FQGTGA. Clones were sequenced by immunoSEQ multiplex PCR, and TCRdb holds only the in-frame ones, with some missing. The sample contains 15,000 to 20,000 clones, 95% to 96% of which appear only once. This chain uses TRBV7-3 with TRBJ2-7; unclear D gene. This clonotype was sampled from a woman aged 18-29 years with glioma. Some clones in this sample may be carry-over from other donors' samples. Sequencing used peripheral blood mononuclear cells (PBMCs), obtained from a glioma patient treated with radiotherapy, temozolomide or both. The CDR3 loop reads CASSLMQISYEQYF. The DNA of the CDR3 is TGTGCCAGCAGCTTAATGCAGATCTCCTACGAGCAGTACTTC.